Shown below are 23 T cell receptor beta chains from a single sample sequenced in a study of early T cells in non-severe SARS-CoV-2 infection. TCRdb re-derived calls from the 5' RACE reads in MiXCR, one entry per CDR3 protein. The sample holds under 40,000 distinct CDR3 sequences, about 6.3% seen once. Sequenced input: whole blood. The receptor source for this set is an adult who was a healthcare worker with PCR-confirmed SARS-CoV-2 infection or an uninfected control (not recorded which).

In this sample, this clonotype turned up a few times. J is TRBJ2-7 and V is TRBV5-1; 10 bases align to TRBD2. The CDR3 loop spans 13 amino acids. V was pared by 4 bases and J by 9 bases, with 7 bases of the junction left unmatched. CDR1 and CDR2 from the germline V gene are SGHRS and YFSETQ. CDR3 DNA sequence: TGCGCCAGCAGCCCTCCGACTAGCGGGCGGCAGTACTTC. Translating it yields CASSPPTSGRQYF.

The chain recombines TRBV2 with TRBJ1-1; D gene unclear. This CDR3 is built from 14 residues. V lost 6 bases to trimming and J lost 1 base, with 12 bases between them. CDR1 is SNHLY and CDR2 is FYNNEI in the germline V gene. This CDR3 is CASSWQTQNTEAFF. DNA of the CDR3: TGTGCCAGCAGCTGGCAAACCCAGAACACTGAAGCTTTCTTT.

In its sample, this clonotype was seen many times. The CDR3 coding sequence is TGCAGTGCCAAACCGGACAGCGATCAGCCCCAGCATTTT. Amino acid sequence: CSAKPDSDQPQHF. V gene TRBV20-1 combines with J gene TRBJ1-5; a possible D gene is TRBD1 (6 bases). The CDR3 is 13 amino acids. CDR1 and CDR2 from the germline V gene are DFQATT and SNEGSKA (reference sequence). V lost 6 bases, J lost 5 bases, and 14 bases lay in between.

This clonotype was counted ten times or more. This sequence joins TRBV20-1 and TRBJ2-1; D might be TRBD2 (5 bases). This CDR3 comprises 16 residues. Per germline, CDR1 DFQATT and CDR2 SNEGSKA (reference sequence). Trimming shortened V by 3 bases and J by 5 bases, and 20 bases separated the two germline ends. CDR3 region: CSASWGVSTFNNEQFF. Here the CDR3 DNA reads TGCAGTGCTAGTTGGGGAGTTTCGACTTTTAACAATGAGCAGTTCTTC.

This clonotype has a handful of counts. CDR3 sequence reads: CASSLRDLEAFF. The CDR3 bases are TGTGCCAGCAGCTTACGGGACCTTGAAGCTTTCTTT. The rearrangement links TRBV7-9 to TRBJ1-1; tentative D call: TRBD1 (5 bases). The CDR3 contains 12 residues. Germline values: CDR1 SEHNR, CDR2 FQNEAQ (reference sequence). V was shortened by 2 bases and J by 7 bases, with 8 bases between the two germline ends.

This sequence joins TRBV28 and TRBJ2-1; the match to TRBD2 covers 10 bases. V was pared by 1 base and J by 9 bases, with 3 bases of the junction left unmatched. The CDR3 contains 14 residues. Germline CDR1 MDHEN, CDR2 SYDVKM. In DNA, the CDR3 is TGTGCCAGCAGTTTATCGGCTAGCGGGAGTGAGCAGTTCTTC. The encoded protein is CASSLSASGSEQFF. The full variable domain, in which reference TRBV28 and TRBJ2-1 provide the parts outside the CDR3, is DVKVTQSSRYLVKRTGEKVFLECVQDMDHENMFWYRQDPGLGLRLIYFSYDVKMKEKGDIPEGYSVSREKKERFSLILESASTNQTSMYLCASSLSASGSEQFFGPGTRLTVL.

J is TRBJ2-5 and V is TRBV6-1; no definite D call. The germline V gene encodes CDR1 MNHNS and CDR2 SASEGT. V lost 4 bases, J lost 7 bases, and 10 bases lay in between. CDR3 length: 12 amino acids. CDR3 sequence (DNA): TGTGCCAGCAGTGGGAACCTTGGGACCCAGTACTTC. As protein: CASSGNLGTQYF.

There are a few counts of this clonotype. This chain uses TRBV6-5 with TRBJ1-6; D is unresolved. In germline, CDR1 is MNHEY, CDR2 SVGAGI. Between the trimmed V and J ends, which lost 4 bases and 10 bases, there was a span of 14 bases. This CDR3 is 14 amino acids long. CDR3 coding DNA: TGTGCCAGCAGTTCCCCTCGAGCGAACTCACCCCTCCACTTT. This gives the protein CASSSPRANSPLHF.

This clonotype came up many times. V is TRBV5-4 and J is TRBJ1-3, with 10 positions matching TRBD1. The CDR3 runs to 18 residues. Germline trimming cut 4 bases from V and 0 bases from J; bases unmatched to any gene: 10. Germline lookup yields CDR1 SGHNT and CDR2 YYREEE (reference sequence). The CDR3 coding sequence is TGTGCCAGCAGCCTCCGGGACAGGGGCCCCTACTCTGGAAACACCATATATTTT. Translated: CASSLRDRGPYSGNTIYF. Variable domain in full (rest from reference TRBV5-4 and TRBJ1-3): ETGVTQSPTHLIKTRGQQVTLRCSSQSGHNTVSWYQQALGQGPQFIFQYYREEENGRGNFPPRFSGLQFPNYSSELNVNALELDDSALYLCASSLRDRGPYSGNTIYFGEGSWLTVV.

This clonotype has a handful of counts. This sequence joins TRBV4-3 and TRBJ2-7, with a possible D match to TRBD1 (6 bases). The CDR3 is 17 residues long. Germline CDR1 reads LGHNA; CDR2 reads YSLEER. V lost 1 base and J lost 5, with 21 bases in between. The CDR3 reads CASSQGAFFQGTHEQYF. The CDR3 bases are TGCGCCAGCAGCCAAGGGGCTTTTTTTCAGGGGACGCACGAGCAGTACTTC.

In this sample, this clonotype turned up a few times. The V gene is TRBV4-2, the J gene TRBJ1-2; D is unclear. CDR1 LGHNA and CDR2 YNFKEQ come from the germline V gene. V shed 1 base and J shed 8 bases, with 14 bases lying between them. The CDR3 has 14 residues. Here the CDR3 reads CASSQANRKQGYTF. DNA for the CDR3: TGTGCCAGCAGCCAAGCTAACCGAAAGCAAGGCTACACCTTC.

This clonotype was picked up many times. V gene TRBV20-1 combines with J gene TRBJ2-3; 10 bases fit TRBD2. V lost 1 base to trimming and J lost 2 bases; unmatched junction nucleotides: 3. This CDR3 spans 15 amino acids. The germline V gene has CDR1 DFQATT and CDR2 SNEGSKA (reference sequence). The CDR3 region is CSARGGTSVTDTQYF. CDR3 sequence (DNA): TGCAGTGCTAGAGGTGGGACTAGCGTCACAGATACGCAGTATTTT.

This clonotype was seen a few times. This sequence joins TRBV7-2 and TRBJ2-7, with D hard to call. The CDR3 has 14 residues. Germline V gene data show CDR1 as SGHTA and CDR2 as FQGNSA. The ends were cut back, 5 bases at V and 2 bases at J, with 13 bases in the middle. CDR3: CASSPPREPYEQYF. The CDR3, as DNA: TGTGCCAGCAGCCCTCCGAGAGAACCCTACGAGCAGTACTTC.

The chain is built from TRBV28 and TRBJ2-1, with 9 bases lining up with TRBD2. The germline V gene has CDR1 MDHEN and CDR2 SYDVKM. The CDR3 runs to 15 residues. V gave up 8 bases and J gave up 9 bases; unmatched junction bases: 14. This CDR3 reads CASGGGSSGNGEQFF. DNA for the CDR3: TGTGCCAGCGGCGGAGGTTCTAGCGGGAACGGTGAGCAGTTCTTC.

This clonotype was seen ten or more times. The rearrangement links TRBV19 to TRBJ2-1; weak D call: TRBD1 (5 bases). The length of the CDR3 is 20 residues. V was trimmed by 7 bases and J by 4 bases, leaving 32 bases between them. The germline CDR1 and CDR2 sequences are LNHDA and SQIVND (reference sequence). CDR3 sequence: CASTHSSIEASRVRYNEQFF. As DNA, the CDR3 is TGTGCCAGTACCCACAGTAGTATAGAGGCCAGCAGGGTCCGGTACAATGAGCAGTTCTTC.

A few counts support this clonotype. The chain joins TRBV9 to TRBJ2-1; D unclear. In germline, CDR1 is SGDLS, CDR2 YYNGEE. CDR3 size: 13 residues. V was clipped by 6 bases and J by 6 bases, with 13 bases between them. In DNA, the CDR3 is TGTGCCAGCACAGGCAACACCTTCAATGAGCAGTTCTTC. Residues: CASTGNTFNEQFF.

This clonotype was observed a few times. V and J are TRBV23-1 and TRBJ2-1; 7 bases match TRBD2. TRBV23-1 is annotated as an ORF whose role is uncertain. Trimming cost V 5 bases and J 6 bases; bases outside gene matches: 7. The CDR3 has 14 amino acids. CDR3 sequence (DNA): TGCGCCAGCAGTGTAAGCGGGATATGCAATGAGCAGTTCTTC. Amino acid sequence: CASSVSGICNEQFF.

This clonotype was counted many times. The rearrangement joins TRBV10-3 to TRBJ1-1; 7 bases map to TRBD1. V lost 1 base and J lost 7; bases outside the gene matches: 6. The germline V gene has CDR1 ENHRY and CDR2 SYGVKD. This CDR3 has 14 amino acids. CDR3 in amino acids: CAISEWWQGGEAFF. CDR3 in DNA: TGTGCCATCAGTGAGTGGTGGCAGGGGGGTGAAGCTTTCTTT.

V and J are TRBV12-3 or TRBV12-4 and TRBJ2-7; D is perhaps TRBD1 or TRBD2 (5 bases each). The CDR3 is made up of 14 amino acids. V gave up 3 bases and J gave up 2 bases, with 11 bases separating them. This CDR3 is CASSFGTSPYEQYF. The CDR3 region has the DNA TGTGCCAGCAGTTTCGGGACGAGCCCCTACGAGCAGTACTTC.

This clonotype was seen many times. The chain combines TRBV9 with TRBJ2-3; 10 bases fit TRBD2. The germline CDR1 and CDR2 sequences are SGDLS and YYNGEE. J gave up 5 bases and V 7 bases, and 13 bases lay outside the gene matches. This CDR3 has 16 residues. CDR3 region: CASGRTSGHRGDTQYF. DNA for the CDR3: TGTGCCAGCGGCCGGACTAGCGGCCATAGAGGAGATACGCAGTATTTT.

This clonotype was detected only a few times. V gene TRBV5-1 combines with J gene TRBJ2-1; tentatively, D is TRBD1 (7 bases). Germline V gives CDR1 SGHRS, CDR2 YFSETQ. V was pared by 4 bases and J by 7 bases, with 18 bases between. The CDR3 consists of 15 residues. The CDR3 region is CASSPGGTVINEQFF. The CDR3, as DNA: TGCGCCAGCAGCCCAGGGGGGACTGTGATAAATGAGCAGTTCTTC.

This clonotype was detected only a few times. The chain recombines TRBV20-1 with TRBJ2-1, with 9 bases lining up with TRBD1. Germline assignment: CDR1 DFQATT and CDR2 SNEGSKA (reference sequence). This CDR3 contains 13 residues. Germline trimming cut 5 bases from V and 4 bases from J; bases unmatched to any gene: 3. This CDR3 is CSAGDRVYNEQFF. In DNA form, the CDR3 reads TGCAGTGCTGGGGACAGGGTTTACAATGAGCAGTTCTTC.

This clonotype occurred a few times. This sequence joins TRBV7-6 and TRBJ2-1; weak D call: TRBD2 (5 bases). Germline CDR1 and CDR2: SGHVS and FNYEAQ. Trimming took off 5 bases at V and 6 bases at J, with 14 bases between the two ends. The length of the CDR3 is 14 residues. The CDR3 DNA is TGTGCCAGCAGCGCAAGGACTTTTATCAATGAGCAGTTCTTC. This codes for CASSARTFINEQFF.